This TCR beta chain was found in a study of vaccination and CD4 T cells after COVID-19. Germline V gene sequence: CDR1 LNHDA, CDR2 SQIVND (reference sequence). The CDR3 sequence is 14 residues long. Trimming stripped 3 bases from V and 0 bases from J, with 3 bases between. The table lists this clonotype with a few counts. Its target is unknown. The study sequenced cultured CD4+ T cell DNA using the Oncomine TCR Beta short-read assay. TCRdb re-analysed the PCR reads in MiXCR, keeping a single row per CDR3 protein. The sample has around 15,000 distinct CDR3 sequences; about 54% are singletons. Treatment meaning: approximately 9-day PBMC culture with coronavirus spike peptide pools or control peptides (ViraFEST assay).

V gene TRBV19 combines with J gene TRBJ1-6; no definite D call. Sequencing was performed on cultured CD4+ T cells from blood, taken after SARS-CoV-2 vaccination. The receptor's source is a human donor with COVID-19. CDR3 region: CASSMSSYNSPLHF. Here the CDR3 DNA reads TGTGCCAGTAGTATGAGCTCCTATAATTCACCCCTCCACTTT. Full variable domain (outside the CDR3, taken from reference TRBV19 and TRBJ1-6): DGGITQSPKYLFRKEGQNVTLSCEQNLNHDAMYWYRQDPGQGLRLIYYSQIVNDFQKGDIAEGYSVSREKKESFPLTVTSAQKNPTAFYLCASSMSSYNSPLHFGNGTRLTVT.